This TCR beta chain was sequenced for a study of blood T cell repertoires in COVID-19. Study background: Samples came from the United States, Italy and Spain, spanning acute and convalescent COVID-19. Sources were T cells, B-cell-depleted T cells, or PBMCs; the material itself was cDNA or gDNA.

Per the original methods: Reference gene primers were amplified, and this amplification served to estimate nucleated cell counts. Measured with immunoSEQ multiplex PCR; TCRdb has only the in-frame clones, and not every one. The DNA was the basis for D and trimming; V, J and clone size are from that table. The data hold roughly 38,000 clones, with around 84% observed a single time. This CDR3 has 17 amino acids. V lost 5 bases, J lost 1 base, and 11 bases stayed unmatched. Germline V gene data show CDR1 as LNHDA and CDR2 as SQIVND (reference sequence). V usage is TRBV19 and J usage is TRBJ1-5, with 7 bases matching TRBD1. The clonotype was recovered from a man aged 65-85 years with acute or convalescent COVID-19. Sequenced: peripheral blood. The CDR3 bases are TGTGCCAGTAGTCGACAGGGTAGTATGGGGAGCAATCAGCCCCAGCATTTT. Its protein is CASSRQGSMGSNQPQHF.